This T cell receptor (beta chain) was captured by sequencing in a study of memory B cells and T cells in multiple sclerosis. Profiling relied on immunoSEQ multiplex PCR, and the TCRdb table lists in-frame clones only, not all of them. The repertoire holds fewer than 9,500 clones, with about 60% as singletons. The study's findings and limits: Compartments had unequal clone-set sizes, affecting shared clonotype counts.

This clone qualifies as large. Its target is not known. V lost 8 bases to trimming and J lost 5 bases, with 10 bases between them. The length of the CDR3 is 12 residues. Germline CDR1 reads MNHEY; CDR2 reads SVGAGI. The J gene is TRBJ2-1, the V gene TRBV6-5; the D gene is possibly TRBD2 (6 bases). The clonotype originates from a human donor with multiple sclerosis. The sequenced material came from memory (CD45RO+) CD8+ T cells from blood. CDR3 sequence (DNA): TGTGCCAGCTTGGGGGAGGACAATGAGCAGTTCTTC. Translating it yields CASLGEDNEQFF.